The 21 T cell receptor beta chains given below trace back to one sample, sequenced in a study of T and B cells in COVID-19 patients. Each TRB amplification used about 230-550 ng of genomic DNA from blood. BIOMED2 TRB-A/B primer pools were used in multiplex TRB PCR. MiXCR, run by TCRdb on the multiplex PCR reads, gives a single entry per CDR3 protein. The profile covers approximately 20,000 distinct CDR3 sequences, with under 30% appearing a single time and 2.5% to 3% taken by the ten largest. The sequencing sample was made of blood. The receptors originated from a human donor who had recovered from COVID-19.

Written as DNA, the CDR3 is TGTGCCAGCAGTCCCCCCCCCCCTTATGCGGATGAGCAGTTCTTC. Protein sequence: CASSPPPPYADEQFF. This chain links TRBV12-3 or TRBV12-4 with TRBJ2-1; D gene ambiguous. This CDR3 region has 15 residues. V gave up 5 bases and J gave up 8 bases, with 19 bases separating them.

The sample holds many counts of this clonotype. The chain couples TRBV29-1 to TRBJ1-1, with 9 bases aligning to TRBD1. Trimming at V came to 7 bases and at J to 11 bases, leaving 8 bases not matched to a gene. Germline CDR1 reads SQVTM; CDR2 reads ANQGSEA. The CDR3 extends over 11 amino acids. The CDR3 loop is CSARTGEVAFF. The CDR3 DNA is TGCAGCGCTAGGACAGGGGAGGTGGCTTTCTTT.

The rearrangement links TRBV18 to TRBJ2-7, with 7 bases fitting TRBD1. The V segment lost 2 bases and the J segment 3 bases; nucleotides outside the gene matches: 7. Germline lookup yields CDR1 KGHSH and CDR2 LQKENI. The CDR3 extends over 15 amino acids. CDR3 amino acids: CASSPAGTANYEQYF. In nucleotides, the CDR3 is TGTGCCAGCTCACCAGCCGGGACAGCCAACTACGAGCAGTACTTC. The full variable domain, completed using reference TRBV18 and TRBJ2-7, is NAGVMQNPRHLVRRRGQEARLRCSPMKGHSHVYWYRQLPEEGLKFMVYLQKENIIDESGMPKERFSAEFPKEGPSILRIQQVVRGDSAAYFCASSPAGTANYEQYFGPGTRLTVT.

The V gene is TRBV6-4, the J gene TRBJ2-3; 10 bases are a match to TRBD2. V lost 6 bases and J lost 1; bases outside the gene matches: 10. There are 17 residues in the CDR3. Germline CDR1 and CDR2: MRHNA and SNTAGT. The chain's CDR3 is CASRRGGGTSGTDTQYF. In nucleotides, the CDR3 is TGTGCCAGCAGACGGGGGGGGGGGACTAGCGGCACAGATACGCAGTATTTT.

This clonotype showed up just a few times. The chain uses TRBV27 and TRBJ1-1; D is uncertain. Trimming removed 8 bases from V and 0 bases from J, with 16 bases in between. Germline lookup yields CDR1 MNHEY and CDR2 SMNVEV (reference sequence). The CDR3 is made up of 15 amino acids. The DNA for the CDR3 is TGTGCCAGCGCCAGTTGGGCACTCATGAACACTGAAGCTTTCTTT. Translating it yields CASASWALMNTEAFF.

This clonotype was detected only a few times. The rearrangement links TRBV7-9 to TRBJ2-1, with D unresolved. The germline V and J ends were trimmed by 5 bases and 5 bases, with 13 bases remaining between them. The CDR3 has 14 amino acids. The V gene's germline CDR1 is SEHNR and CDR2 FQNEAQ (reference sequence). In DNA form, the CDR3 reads TGTGCCAGCAGCACAGCTTCTCGAGACAATGAGCAGTTCTTC. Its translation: CASSTASRDNEQFF.

The CDR3 sequence: CASSLRDKGYTF. The CDR3 nucleotides are TGTGCCAGCTCACTCAGGGACAAAGGCTACACCTTC. This chain joins TRBV18 and TRBJ1-2; weak D call: TRBD1 (6 bases). Germline loops: CDR1 KGHSH, CDR2 LQKENI. The CDR3 runs 12 residues. V lost 4 bases and J 8 bases, leaving 11 bases between the germline ends. The full variable domain, completed using reference TRBV18 and TRBJ1-2, is NAGVMQNPRHLVRRRGQEARLRCSPMKGHSHVYWYRQLPEEGLKFMVYLQKENIIDESGMPKERFSAEFPKEGPSILRIQQVVRGDSAAYFCASSLRDKGYTFGSGTRLTVV.

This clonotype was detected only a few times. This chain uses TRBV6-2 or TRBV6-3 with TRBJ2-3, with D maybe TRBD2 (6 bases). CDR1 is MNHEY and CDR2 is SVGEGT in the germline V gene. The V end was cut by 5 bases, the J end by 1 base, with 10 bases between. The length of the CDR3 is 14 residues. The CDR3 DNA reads TGTGCCAGCAGTGGACTATTCGGCACAGATACGCAGTATTTT. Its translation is CASSGLFGTDTQYF.

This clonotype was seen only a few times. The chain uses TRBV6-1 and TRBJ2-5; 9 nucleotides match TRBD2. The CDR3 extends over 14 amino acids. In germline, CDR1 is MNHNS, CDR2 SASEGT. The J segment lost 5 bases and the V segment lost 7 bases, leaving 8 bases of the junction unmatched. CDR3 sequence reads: CASIGGGAGETQYF. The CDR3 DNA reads TGTGCCAGCATTGGCGGGGGGGCAGGGGAGACCCAGTACTTC.

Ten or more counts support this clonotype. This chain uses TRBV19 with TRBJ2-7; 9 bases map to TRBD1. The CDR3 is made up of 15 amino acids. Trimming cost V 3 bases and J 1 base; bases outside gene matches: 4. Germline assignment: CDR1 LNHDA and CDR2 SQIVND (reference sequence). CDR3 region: CASSMMTGGSYEQYF. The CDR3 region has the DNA TGTGCCAGTAGTATGATGACAGGGGGGTCCTACGAGCAGTACTTC.

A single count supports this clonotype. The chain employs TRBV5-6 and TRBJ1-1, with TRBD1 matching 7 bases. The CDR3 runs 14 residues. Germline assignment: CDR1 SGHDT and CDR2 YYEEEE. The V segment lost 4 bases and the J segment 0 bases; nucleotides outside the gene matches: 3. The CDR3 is CASSGGTVNTEAFF. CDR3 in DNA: TGTGCCAGCAGCGGCGGGACAGTGAACACTGAAGCTTTCTTT.

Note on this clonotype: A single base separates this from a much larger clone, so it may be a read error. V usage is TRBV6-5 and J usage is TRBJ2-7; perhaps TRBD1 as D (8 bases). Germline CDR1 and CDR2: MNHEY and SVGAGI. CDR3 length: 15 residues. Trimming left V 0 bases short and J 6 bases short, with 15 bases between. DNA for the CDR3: TGTGCCAGCAGTTACTCGATGACAGGGGAGGGCGAGCAGTACTTC. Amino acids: CASSYSMTGEGEQYF.

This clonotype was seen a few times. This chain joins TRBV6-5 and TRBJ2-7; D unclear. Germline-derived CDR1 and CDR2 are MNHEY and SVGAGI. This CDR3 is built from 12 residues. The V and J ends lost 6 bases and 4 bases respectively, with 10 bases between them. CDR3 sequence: CASSHPSYEQYF. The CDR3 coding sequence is TGTGCCAGCAGCCACCCCTCATACGAGCAGTACTTC.

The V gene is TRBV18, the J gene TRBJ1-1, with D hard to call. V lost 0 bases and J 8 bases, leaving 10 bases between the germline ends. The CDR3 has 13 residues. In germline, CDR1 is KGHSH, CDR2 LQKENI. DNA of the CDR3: TGTGCCAGCTCACCACCGGAAAGACACGAAGCTTTCTTT. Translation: CASSPPERHEAFF. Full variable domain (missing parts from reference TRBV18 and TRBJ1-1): NAGVMQNPRHLVRRRGQEARLRCSPMKGHSHVYWYRQLPEEGLKFMVYLQKENIIDESGMPKERFSAEFPKEGPSILRIQQVVRGDSAAYFCASSPPERHEAFFGQGTRLTVV.

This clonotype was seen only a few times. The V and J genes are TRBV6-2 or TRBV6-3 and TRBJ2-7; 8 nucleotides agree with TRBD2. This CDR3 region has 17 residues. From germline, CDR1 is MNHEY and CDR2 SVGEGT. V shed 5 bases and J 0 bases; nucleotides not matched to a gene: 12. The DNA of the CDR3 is TGTGCCAGCAGTACCGCTACTAGCGGCCTTACCTCCTACGAGCAGTACTTC. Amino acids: CASSTATSGLTSYEQYF.

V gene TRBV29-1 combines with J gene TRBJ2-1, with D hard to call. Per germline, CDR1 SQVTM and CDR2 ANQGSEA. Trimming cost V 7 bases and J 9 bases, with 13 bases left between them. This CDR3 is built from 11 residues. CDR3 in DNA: TGCAGCGCCCCCTCTTTGGGTGAGCAGTTCTTC. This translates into CSAPSLGEQFF.

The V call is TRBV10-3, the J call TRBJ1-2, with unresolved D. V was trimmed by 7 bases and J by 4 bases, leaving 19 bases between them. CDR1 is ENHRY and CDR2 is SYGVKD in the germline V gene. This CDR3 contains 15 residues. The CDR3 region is CAITRGEGGGYGYTF. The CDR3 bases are TGTGCCATCACGCGGGGAGAGGGAGGCGGCTATGGCTACACCTTC.

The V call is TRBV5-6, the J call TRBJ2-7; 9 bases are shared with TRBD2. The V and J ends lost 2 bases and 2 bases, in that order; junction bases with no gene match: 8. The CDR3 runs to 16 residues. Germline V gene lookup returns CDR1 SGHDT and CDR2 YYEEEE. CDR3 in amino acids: CASSLLSGGLAYEQYF. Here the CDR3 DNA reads TGTGCCAGCAGCTTACTTAGCGGGGGACTGGCCTACGAGCAGTACTTC.

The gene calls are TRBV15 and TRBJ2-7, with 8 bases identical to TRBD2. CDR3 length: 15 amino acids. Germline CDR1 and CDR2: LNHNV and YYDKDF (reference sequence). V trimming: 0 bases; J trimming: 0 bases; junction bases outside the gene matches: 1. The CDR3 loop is CATSRDSGSSYEQYF. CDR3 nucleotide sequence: TGTGCCACCAGCAGAGACAGCGGGAGCTCCTACGAGCAGTACTTC.

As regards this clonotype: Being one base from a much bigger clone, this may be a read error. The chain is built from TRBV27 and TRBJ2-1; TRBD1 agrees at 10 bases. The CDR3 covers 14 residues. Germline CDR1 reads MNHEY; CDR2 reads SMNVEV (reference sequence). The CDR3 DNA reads TGTGACAGCAGTGACAGGGGGCATTACAATGAGCAGTTCTTC. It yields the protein CDSSDRGHYNEQFF.

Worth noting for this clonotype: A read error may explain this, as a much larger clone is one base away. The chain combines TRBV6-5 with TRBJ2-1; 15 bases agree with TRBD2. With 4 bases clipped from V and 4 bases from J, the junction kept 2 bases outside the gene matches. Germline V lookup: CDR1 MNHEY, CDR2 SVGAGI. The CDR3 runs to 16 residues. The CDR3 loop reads CASSWGTSGRYNEQFF. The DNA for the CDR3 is TGTGCCAGCAGTTGGGGGACTAGCGGGAGGTACAATGAGCAGTTCTTC.